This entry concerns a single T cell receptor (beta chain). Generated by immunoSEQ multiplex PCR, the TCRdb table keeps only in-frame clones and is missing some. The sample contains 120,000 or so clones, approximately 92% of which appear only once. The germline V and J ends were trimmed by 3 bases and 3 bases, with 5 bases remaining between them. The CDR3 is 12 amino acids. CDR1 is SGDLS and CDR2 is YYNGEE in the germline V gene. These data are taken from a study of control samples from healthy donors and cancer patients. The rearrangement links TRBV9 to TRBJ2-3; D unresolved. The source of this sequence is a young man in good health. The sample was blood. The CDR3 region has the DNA TGTGCCAGCAGCGGAGGAACAGATACGCAGTATTTT. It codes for CASSGGTDTQYF.